This T cell receptor (beta chain) appears in the sequencing data of a study of siplizumab effects on memory and regulatory T cells. Findings and caveats of the study: Naive T cells seemed more diverse than memory cells; they also seemed major alloresponse contributors. The authors did not confirm suppressive function in proliferating Tregs from siplizumab cultures. Siplizumab conditions gave an average of around 64% Treg-derived mappable alloreactive CD4+ clones, versus 26.9% for controls.

This CDR3 is built from 14 residues. Per germline, CDR1 KGHSH and CDR2 LQKENI. Assay used: immunoSEQ multiplex PCR; TCRdb lists only in-frame clones, some missing. The sample has fewer than 120,000 clones; 80% to 95% are singletons. On this clone: As yet, its antigen is unknown.

The chain combines TRBV18 with TRBJ2-5; unclear D gene. The J call may be faulty, since TRBJ2-7 better matches the DNA end. The sequencing sample was made of CD4+ T cells sorted from blood. The TCR was taken from a human donor in good health. CDR3: CASSPRSGSSEQYF. CDR3 sequence (DNA): TGTGCCAGCTCACCACGGTCTGGATCTAGCGAGCAGTACTTC.